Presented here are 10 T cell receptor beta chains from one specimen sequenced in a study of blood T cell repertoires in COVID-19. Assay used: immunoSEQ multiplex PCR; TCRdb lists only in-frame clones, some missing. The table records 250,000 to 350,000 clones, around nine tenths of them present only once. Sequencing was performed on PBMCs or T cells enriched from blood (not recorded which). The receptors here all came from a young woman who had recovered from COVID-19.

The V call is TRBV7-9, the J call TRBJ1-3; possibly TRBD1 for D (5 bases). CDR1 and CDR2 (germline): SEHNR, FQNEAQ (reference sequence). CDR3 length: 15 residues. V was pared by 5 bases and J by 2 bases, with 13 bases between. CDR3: CASSLGASAGNTIYF. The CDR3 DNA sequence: TGTGCCAGCAGCCTAGGGGCCAGTGCTGGAAACACCATATATTTT.

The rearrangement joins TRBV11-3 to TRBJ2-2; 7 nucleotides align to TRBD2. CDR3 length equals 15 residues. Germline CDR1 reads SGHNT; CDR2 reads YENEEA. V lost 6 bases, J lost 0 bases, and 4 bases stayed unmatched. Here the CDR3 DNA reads TGTGCCAGCAGACAAAGCGGGACGAACACCGGGGAGCTGTTTTTT. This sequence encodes CASRQSGTNTGELFF.

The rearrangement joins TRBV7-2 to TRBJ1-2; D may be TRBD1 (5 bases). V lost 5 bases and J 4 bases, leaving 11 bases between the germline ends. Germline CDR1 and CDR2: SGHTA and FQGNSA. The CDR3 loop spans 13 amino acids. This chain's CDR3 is CASSADSPYGYTF. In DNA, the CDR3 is TGTGCCAGCAGCGCAGACAGTCCCTATGGCTACACCTTC.

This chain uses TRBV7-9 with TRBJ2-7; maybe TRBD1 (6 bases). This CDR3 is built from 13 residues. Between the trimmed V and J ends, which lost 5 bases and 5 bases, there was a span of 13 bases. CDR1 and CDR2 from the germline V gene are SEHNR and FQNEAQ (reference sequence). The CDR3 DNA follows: TGTGCCAGCAGCCCCACTGGGGGCCACGAGCAGTACTTC. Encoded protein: CASSPTGGHEQYF.

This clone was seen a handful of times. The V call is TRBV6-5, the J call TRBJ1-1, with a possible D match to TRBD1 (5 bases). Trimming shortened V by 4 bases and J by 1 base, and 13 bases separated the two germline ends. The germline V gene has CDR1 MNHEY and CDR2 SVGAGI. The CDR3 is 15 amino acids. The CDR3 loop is CASSLYPGGNTEAFF. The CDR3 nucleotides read TGTGCCAGCAGTTTATATCCCGGGGGGAACACTGAAGCTTTCTTT.

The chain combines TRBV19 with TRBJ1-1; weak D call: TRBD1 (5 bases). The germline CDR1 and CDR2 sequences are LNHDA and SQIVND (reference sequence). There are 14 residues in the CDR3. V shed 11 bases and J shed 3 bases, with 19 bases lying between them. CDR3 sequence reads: CASSAGKGYTEAFF. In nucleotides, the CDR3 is TGTGCCTCTTCGGCAGGTAAGGGGTACACTGAAGCTTTCTTT.

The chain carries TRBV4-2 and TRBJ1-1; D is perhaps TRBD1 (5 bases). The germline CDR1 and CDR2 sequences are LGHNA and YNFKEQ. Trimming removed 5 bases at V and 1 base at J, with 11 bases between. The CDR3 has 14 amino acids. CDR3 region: CASSDTDRNTEAFF. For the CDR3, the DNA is TGTGCCAGCAGCGATACAGACAGGAACACTGAAGCTTTCTTT.

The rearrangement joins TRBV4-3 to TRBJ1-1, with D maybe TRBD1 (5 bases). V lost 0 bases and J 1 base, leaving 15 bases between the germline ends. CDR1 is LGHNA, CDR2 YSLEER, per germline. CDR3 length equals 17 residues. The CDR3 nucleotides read TGCGCCAGCAGCCAAGATTATTCAAAAGGACAGAACACTGAAGCTTTCTTT. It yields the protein CASSQDYSKGQNTEAFF.

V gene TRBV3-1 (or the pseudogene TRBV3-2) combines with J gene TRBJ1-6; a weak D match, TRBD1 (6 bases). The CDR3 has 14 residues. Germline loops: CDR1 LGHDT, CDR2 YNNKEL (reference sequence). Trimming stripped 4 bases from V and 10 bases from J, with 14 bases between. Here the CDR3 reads CASSPRQGWSPLHF. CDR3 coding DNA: TGTGCCAGCAGCCCTAGGCAGGGGTGGTCACCCCTCCACTTT.

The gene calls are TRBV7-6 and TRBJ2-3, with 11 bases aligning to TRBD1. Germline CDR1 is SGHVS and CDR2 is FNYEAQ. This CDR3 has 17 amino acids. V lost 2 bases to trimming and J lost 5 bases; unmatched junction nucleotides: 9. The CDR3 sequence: CASSLSGTGGVGDTQYF. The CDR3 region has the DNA TGTGCCAGCAGCTTATCCGGGACAGGGGGAGTTGGAGATACGCAGTATTTT.